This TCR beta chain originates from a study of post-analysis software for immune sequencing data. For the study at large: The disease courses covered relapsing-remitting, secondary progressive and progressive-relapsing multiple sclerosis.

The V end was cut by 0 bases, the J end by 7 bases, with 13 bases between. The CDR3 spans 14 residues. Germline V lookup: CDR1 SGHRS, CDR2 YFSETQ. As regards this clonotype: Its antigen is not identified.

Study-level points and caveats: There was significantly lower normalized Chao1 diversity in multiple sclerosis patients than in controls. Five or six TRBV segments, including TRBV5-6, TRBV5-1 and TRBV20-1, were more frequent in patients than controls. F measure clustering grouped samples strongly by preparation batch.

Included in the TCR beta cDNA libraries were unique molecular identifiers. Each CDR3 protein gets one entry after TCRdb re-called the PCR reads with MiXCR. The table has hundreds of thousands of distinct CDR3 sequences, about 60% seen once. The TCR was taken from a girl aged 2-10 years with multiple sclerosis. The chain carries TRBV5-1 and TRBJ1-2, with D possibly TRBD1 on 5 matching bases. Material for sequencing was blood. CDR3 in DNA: TGCGCCAGCAGCTTGGGCCAGGGTCTACGTGGCTACACCTTC. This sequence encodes CASSLGQGLRGYTF.